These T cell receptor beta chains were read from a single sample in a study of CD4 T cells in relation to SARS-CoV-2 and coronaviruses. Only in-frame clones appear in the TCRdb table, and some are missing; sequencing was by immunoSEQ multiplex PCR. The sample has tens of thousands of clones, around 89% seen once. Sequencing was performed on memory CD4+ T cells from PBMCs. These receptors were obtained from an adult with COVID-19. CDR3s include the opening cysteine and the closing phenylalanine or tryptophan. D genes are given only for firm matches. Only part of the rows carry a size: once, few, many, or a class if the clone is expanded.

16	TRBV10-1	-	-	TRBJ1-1	CASSDNFRTGNTEAFF	TGCGCCAGCAGTGATAATTTTCGGACGGGGAACACTGAAGCTTTCTTT
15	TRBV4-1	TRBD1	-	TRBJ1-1	CASSQRTGGDTEAFF	TGCGCCAGCAGCCAGAGGACAGGGGGGGACACTGAAGCTTTCTTT
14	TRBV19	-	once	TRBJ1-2	CASSPIERYYGYTF	TGTGCCAGTAGTCCCATAGAGAGGTATTATGGCTACACCTTC
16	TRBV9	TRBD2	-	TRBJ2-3	CASSVAAGGHTDTQYF	TGTGCCAGCAGCGTGGCGGCGGGGGGGCACACAGATACGCAGTATTTT
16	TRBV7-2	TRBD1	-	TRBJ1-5	CASSLAETGPNQPQHF	TGTGCCAGCAGCTTAGCGGAGACAGGGCCCAATCAGCCCCAGCATTTT
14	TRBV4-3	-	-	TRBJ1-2	CASSQEVRFYGYTF	TGCGCCAGCAGCCAAGAAGTGAGGTTCTATGGCTACACCTTC
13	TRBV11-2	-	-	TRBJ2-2	CASRKGIRGELFF	TGTGCCAGCAGAAAAGGAATCCGCGGGGAGCTGTTTTTT
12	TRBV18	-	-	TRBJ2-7	CASSSDSYEQYF	TGTGCCAGCTCGTCAGACTCCTACGAGCAGTACTTC
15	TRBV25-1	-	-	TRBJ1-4	CASSDPVQGLEKLFF	TGTGCCAGCAGTGACCCTGTACAGGGTTTAGAAAAACTGTTTTTT
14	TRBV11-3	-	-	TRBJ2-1	CASSLGQGGNEQFF	TGTGCCAGCAGCTTAGGACAGGGAGGCAATGAGCAGTTCTTC
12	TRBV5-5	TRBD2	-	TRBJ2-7	CASSVRGDEQYF	TGTGCCAGCAGTGTGCGGGGGGACGAGCAGTACTTC
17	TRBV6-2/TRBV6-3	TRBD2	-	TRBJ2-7	CASSWGLAGALTYEQYF	TGTGCCAGCAGTTGGGGACTAGCGGGGGCCCTTACCTACGAGCAGTACTTC
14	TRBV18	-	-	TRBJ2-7	CASSPRPSSYEQYF	TGTGCCAGCTCACCACGACCCAGCTCCTACGAGCAGTACTTC
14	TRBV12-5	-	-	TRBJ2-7	CASGTNPGPFEQYF	TGTGCTAGTGGTACCAACCCGGGACCGTTCGAGCAGTACTTC
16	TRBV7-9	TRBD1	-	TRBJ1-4	CASSPGQGGTNEKLFF	TGTGCCAGCAGCCCGGGACAGGGAGGAACTAATGAAAAACTGTTTTTT
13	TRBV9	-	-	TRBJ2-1	CASSVAGHNEQFF	TGTGCCAGCAGCGTTGCAGGGCACAATGAGCAGTTCTTC
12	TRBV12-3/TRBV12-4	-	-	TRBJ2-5	CASSFRGQTQYF	TGTGCCAGCAGTTTTAGGGGTCAGACCCAGTACTTC
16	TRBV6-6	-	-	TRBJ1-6	CASSYSPGAGNSPLHF	TGTGCCAGCAGTTACTCCCCAGGGGCCGGTAATTCACCCCTCCACTTT
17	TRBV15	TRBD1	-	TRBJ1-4	CATSRDGVSGGQEKLFF	TGTGCCACCAGCAGAGATGGTGTTTCAGGGGGGCAGGAAAAACTGTTTTTT
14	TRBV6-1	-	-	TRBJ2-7	CASSEVGTSYEQYF	TGTGCCAGCAGTGAAGTTGGCACCTCCTACGAGCAGTACTTC
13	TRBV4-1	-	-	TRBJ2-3	CASSQEGRDTQYF	TGCGCCAGCAGCCAAGAGGGTCGAGATACGCAGTATTTT
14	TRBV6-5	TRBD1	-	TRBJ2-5	CASSFRTGKETQYF	TGTGCCAGCAGTTTTCGGACAGGGAAGGAGACCCAGTACTTC
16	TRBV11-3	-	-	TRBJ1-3	CASSLIPGAAGNTIYF	TGTGCCAGCAGCTTGATTCCGGGGGCTGCTGGAAACACCATATATTTT
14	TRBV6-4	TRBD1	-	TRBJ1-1	CASSEAGGNTEAFF	TGTGCCAGCAGTGAGGCAGGGGGCAACACTGAAGCTTTCTTT
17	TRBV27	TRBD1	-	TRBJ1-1	CASSLFSGGRGNTEAFF	TGTGCCAGCAGTTTATTCTCAGGGGGCAGGGGGAACACTGAAGCTTTCTTT
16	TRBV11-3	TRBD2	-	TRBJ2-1	CASTTRGRGVHNEQFF	TGTGCCAGCACCACCCGGGGGCGGGGGGTGCACAATGAGCAGTTCTTC
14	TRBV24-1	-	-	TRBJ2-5	CATSDLEGRETQYF	TGTGCCACCAGTGATTTGGAGGGGCGTGAGACCCAGTACTTC
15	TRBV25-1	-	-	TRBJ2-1	CASSEWKQGGNEQFF	TGTGCCAGCAGTGAATGGAAGCAGGGAGGCAATGAGCAGTTCTTC
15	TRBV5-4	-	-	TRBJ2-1	CASTMGGQSYNEQFF	TGTGCCAGCACCATGGGGGGACAGAGCTACAATGAGCAGTTCTTC
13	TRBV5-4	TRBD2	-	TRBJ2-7	CASSLGGGYEQYF	TGTGCCAGCAGTCTGGGGGGGGGTTACGAGCAGTACTTC
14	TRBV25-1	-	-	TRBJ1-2	CASSEDNRNYGYTF	TGTGCCAGCAGTGAGGACAACCGTAACTATGGCTACACCTTC
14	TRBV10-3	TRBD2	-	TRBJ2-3	CAISESTGLDPQYF	TGTGCCATCAGTGAGTCGACGGGACTAGACCCGCAGTATTTT
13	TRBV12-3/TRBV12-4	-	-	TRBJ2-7	CASSPRADYEQYF	TGTGCCAGCAGTCCAAGGGCCGACTACGAGCAGTACTTC
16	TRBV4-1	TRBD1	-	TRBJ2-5	CASSQDWTGGRETQYF	TGCGCCAGCAGCCAAGATTGGACAGGGGGCCGGGAGACCCAGTACTTC
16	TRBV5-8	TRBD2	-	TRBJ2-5	CASSRKKTSGVETQYF	TGTGCCAGCAGCAGAAAGAAGACTAGCGGGGTTGAGACCCAGTACTTC
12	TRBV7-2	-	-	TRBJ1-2	CASSSRQVGDTF	TGTGCCAGCAGCAGTCGACAGGTCGGGGACACCTTC
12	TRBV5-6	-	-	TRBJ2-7	CASTYDGYEQYF	TGTGCCAGCACCTACGACGGGTACGAGCAGTACTTC
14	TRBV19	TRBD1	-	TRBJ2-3	CASSPRTGAALQYF	TGTGCCAGTAGCCCGAGGACAGGGGCGGCGTTGCAGTATTTT
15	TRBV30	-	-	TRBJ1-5	CAWSVKGGGSQPQHF	TGTGCCTGGAGTGTAAAGGGTGGGGGAAGTCAGCCCCAGCATTTT
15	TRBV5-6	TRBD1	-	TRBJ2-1	CASSADRGQYNEQFF	TGTGCCAGCAGCGCCGACAGGGGGCAGTACAATGAGCAGTTCTTC
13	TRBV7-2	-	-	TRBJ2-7	CASSLLTGGEQYF	TGTGCCAGCAGCTTACTCACAGGCGGCGAGCAGTACTTC
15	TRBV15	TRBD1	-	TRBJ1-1	CATSRDRGMNTEAFF	TGTGCCACCAGCAGGGACAGGGGGATGAACACTGAAGCTTTCTTT
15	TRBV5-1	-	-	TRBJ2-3	CASSPGAGSTDTQYF	TGCGCCAGCAGCCCCGGGGCGGGGAGCACAGATACGCAGTATTTT
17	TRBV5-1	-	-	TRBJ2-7	CASSLGGLHDGRYEQYF	TGCGCCAGCAGCTTGGGGGGACTCCATGACGGGCGGTACGAGCAGTACTTC
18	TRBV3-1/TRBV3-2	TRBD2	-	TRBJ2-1	CASSQARTSGGRYNEQFF	TGTGCCAGCAGCCAAGCCCGGACTAGCGGGGGACGTTACAATGAGCAGTTCTTC
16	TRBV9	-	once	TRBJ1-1	CASSSPRGTSNTEAFF	TGTGCCAGCAGCTCGCCCCGAGGGACATCCAACACTGAAGCTTTCTTT
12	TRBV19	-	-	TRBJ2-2	CASTSWTGELFF	TGTGCCAGTACCTCGTGGACCGGGGAGCTGTTTTTT
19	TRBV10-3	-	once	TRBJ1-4	CAISDTGHGRTTTNEKLFF	TGTGCCATCAGTGATACGGGACACGGGAGGACAACAACTAATGAAAAACTGTTTTTT
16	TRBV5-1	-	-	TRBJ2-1	CASSLALGTYYNEQFF	TGCGCCAGCAGCTTGGCGCTGGGGACCTATTACAATGAGCAGTTCTTC
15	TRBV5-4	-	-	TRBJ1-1	CASSLGSQSGQTSFF	TGTGCCAGCAGCTTGGGTTCCCAATCAGGACAGACTTCTTTCTTT
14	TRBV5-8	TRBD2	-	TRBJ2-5	CASTYRGGRETQYF	TGTGCCAGCACCTACCGGGGGGGCAGAGAGACCCAGTACTTC
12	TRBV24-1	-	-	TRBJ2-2	CATSDPGGELFF	TGTGCCACCAGTGACCCGGGCGGGGAGCTGTTTTTT
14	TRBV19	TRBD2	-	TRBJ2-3	CASSSGGFTDTQYF	TGTGCCAGTAGTAGCGGGGGTTTCACAGATACGCAGTATTTT
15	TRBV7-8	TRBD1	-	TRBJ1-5	CASSSHRDSNQPQHF	TGTGCCAGCAGCAGCCACCGGGACAGTAATCAGCCCCAGCATTTT